The 3 T cell receptor beta chains listed next were all sequenced from one sample in a study of human thymus T cells. The data were produced by immunoSEQ multiplex PCR, yet TCRdb's version contains in-frame clones alone and is incomplete. Of 100,000 to 150,000 clones listed, about 93% were seen once; the top ten hold around 0.025%. Thymic tissue was derived from resections collected during corrective heart surgery. The sample consisted of thymus tissue. These receptors all come from a boy under three years old with a congenital heart defect but otherwise immunologically healthy.

This chain links TRBV9 with TRBJ2-3, with D hard to call. V was cut by 0 bases and J by 2 bases, with 7 bases left in between. Germline values: CDR1 SGDLS, CDR2 YYNGEE. This CDR3 is 14 amino acids long. CDR3 nucleotides: TGTGCCAGCAGCGTAGAAGGTTACACAGATACGCAGTATTTT. This sequence encodes CASSVEGYTDTQYF.

The CDR3 DNA sequence: TGTGCCAGCAGTTTAAGTTACGGAAACACCATATATTTT. Protein: CASSLSYGNTIYF. The gene calls are TRBV28 and TRBJ1-3, with D unclear. The CDR3 is 13 amino acids. The V and J ends lost 2 bases and 4 bases respectively, with 6 bases between them. Germline V gene lookup returns CDR1 MDHEN and CDR2 SYDVKM.

This sequence joins TRBV5-1 and TRBJ1-1; tentative D call: TRBD1 (6 bases). The CDR3 contains 12 residues. Trimming took 0 bases from V and 11 from J, leaving 11 bases between them. Germline CDR1 and CDR2: SGHRS and YFSETQ. The CDR3 DNA follows: TGCGCCAGCAGCTTGGGACAGGAAGACGCTTTCTTT. Its translation: CASSLGQEDAFF.